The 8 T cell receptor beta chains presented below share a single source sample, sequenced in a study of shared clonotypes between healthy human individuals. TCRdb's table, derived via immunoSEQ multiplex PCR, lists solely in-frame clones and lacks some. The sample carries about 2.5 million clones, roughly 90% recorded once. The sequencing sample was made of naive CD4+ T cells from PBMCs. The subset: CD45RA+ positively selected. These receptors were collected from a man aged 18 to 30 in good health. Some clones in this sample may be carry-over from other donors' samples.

CDR3 bases: TGTGCCAGCAGCCCCGATAGCGGGAGAGGGGAGACCCAGTACTTC. Its protein product is CASSPDSGRGETQYF. The V and J genes are TRBV7-2 and TRBJ2-5; 9 nucleotides match TRBD2. This CDR3 spans 15 amino acids. With V trimmed by 5 bases and J by 5 bases, 9 bases remained unmatched. The germline V gene has CDR1 SGHTA and CDR2 FQGNSA.

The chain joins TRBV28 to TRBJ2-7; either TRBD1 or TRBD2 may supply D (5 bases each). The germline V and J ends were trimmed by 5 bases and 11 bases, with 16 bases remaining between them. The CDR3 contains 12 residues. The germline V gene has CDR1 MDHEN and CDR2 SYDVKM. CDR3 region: CASSGQGGPEYF. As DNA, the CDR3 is TGTGCCAGCAGTGGCCAGGGCGGGCCGGAGTACTTC.

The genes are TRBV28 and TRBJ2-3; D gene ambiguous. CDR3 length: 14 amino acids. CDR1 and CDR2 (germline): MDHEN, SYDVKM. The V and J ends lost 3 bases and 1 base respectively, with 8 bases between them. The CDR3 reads CASSFADRTDTQYF. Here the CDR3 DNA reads TGTGCCAGCAGTTTCGCGGACCGCACAGATACGCAGTATTTT.

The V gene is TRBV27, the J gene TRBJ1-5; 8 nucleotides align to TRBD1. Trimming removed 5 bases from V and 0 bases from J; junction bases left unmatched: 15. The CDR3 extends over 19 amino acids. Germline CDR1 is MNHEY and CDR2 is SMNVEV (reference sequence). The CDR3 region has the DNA TGTGCCAGCAGTCGAACCCGGACAGGGCAAACCTATAGCAATCAGCCCCAGCATTTT. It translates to CASSRTRTGQTYSNQPQHF.

In nucleotides, the CDR3 is TGTGCCAGCAGTCACCTAGGGTGGGGACAGGGGAAACACGAGCAGTACTTC. Protein product: CASSHLGWGQGKHEQYF. The V and J genes are TRBV27 and TRBJ2-7; 10 bases are a match to TRBD1. V dropped 5 bases and J dropped 5; count of bases not matched to a gene: 15. Germline loops: CDR1 MNHEY, CDR2 SMNVEV (reference sequence). CDR3 length: 17 residues.

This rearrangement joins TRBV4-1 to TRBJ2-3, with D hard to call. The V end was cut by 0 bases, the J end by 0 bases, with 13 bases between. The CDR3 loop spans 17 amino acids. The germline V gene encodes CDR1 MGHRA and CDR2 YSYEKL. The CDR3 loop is CASSQDTAYTSTDTQYF. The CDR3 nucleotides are TGCGCCAGCAGCCAAGATACAGCCTACACTAGCACAGATACGCAGTATTTT.

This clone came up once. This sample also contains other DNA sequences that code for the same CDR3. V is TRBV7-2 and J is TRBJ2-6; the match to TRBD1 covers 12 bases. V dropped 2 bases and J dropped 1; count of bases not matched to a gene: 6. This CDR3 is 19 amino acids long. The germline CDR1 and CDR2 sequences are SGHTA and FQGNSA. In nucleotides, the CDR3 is TGTGCCAGCAGCTTACCGCCGGGACAGGGGGCTTCTGGGGCCAACGTCCTGACTTTC. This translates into CASSLPPGQGASGANVLTF.

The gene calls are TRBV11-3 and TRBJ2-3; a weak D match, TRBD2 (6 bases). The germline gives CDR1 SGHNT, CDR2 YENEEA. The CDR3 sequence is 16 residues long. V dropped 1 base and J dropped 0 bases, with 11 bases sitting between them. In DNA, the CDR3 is TGTGCCAGCAGCTTAGGGCTAGCGCCCAGCACAGATACGCAGTATTTT. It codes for CASSLGLAPSTDTQYF.